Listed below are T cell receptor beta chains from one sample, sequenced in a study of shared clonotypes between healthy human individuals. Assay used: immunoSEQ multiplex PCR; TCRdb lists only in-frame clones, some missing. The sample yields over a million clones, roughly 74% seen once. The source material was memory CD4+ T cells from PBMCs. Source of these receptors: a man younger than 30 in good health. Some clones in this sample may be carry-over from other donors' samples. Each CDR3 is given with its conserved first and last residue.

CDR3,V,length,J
CASSNRDGAYEQYF,TRBV7-2,14,TRBJ2-7
CASSLGQYNEQFF,TRBV7-2,13,TRBJ2-1
CSVAWTLSDEQYF,TRBV29-1,13,TRBJ2-7
CASSPRDRKPYEQYF,TRBV11-1,15,TRBJ2-7
CASPPAGRSNLNTEAFF,TRBV28,17,TRBJ1-1
CASSQVAGLALSYEQYF,TRBV4-2,17,TRBJ2-7
CASSLTGYTGELFF,TRBV7-9,14,TRBJ2-2
CASSLETGNEKLFF,TRBV5-1,14,TRBJ1-4
CAERRHEVLSGNTIYF,TRBV19,16,TRBJ1-3
CASSVGLNEKLFF,TRBV2,13,TRBJ1-4
CASSLDGIEKLFF,TRBV5-1,13,TRBJ1-4
CASSQQTAYNEQFF,TRBV23-1,14,TRBJ2-1
CASNVFGGYTF,TRBV28,11,TRBJ1-2
CASSSDRATNEKLFF,TRBV5-1,15,TRBJ1-4
CASSVRGDYSGNTIYF,TRBV9,16,TRBJ1-3
CASSSPTPKRTEGVISYEQYF,TRBV27,21,TRBJ2-7
CATSRERAGLAGDEQYF,TRBV15,17,TRBJ2-7
CASSPGFPNTEAFF,TRBV19,14,TRBJ1-1
CSVPGTDTQYF,TRBV20-1,11,TRBJ2-3
CASSPTGQVGNSGNTIYF,TRBV18,18,TRBJ1-3
CASSLGIDSEQYF,TRBV7-8,13,TRBJ2-7
CASGRSEGYEQYF,TRBV5-1,13,TRBJ2-7
CASSDRGLVETQYF,TRBV6-1,14,TRBJ2-5
CASSPQSGGSYEQYF,TRBV18,15,TRBJ2-7
CASSYDGSPPRGEQFF,TRBV6-6,16,TRBJ2-1
CASKRGELFF,TRBV28,10,TRBJ2-2
CASSLYHTYSSGNTIYF,TRBV7-8,17,TRBJ1-3
CASSLRGGRLADSTGELFF,TRBV11-2,19,TRBJ2-2
CASSAIYPQLAGGTGEQYF,TRBV27,19,TRBJ2-7
CASIRDTEAFF,TRBV6-5,11,TRBJ1-1
CASTLGGASDEKLFF,TRBV6-1,15,TRBJ1-4
CASSRTGTGGNQPQHF,TRBV10-2,16,TRBJ1-5
CASSLERSGSVNEQFF,TRBV5-1,16,TRBJ2-1